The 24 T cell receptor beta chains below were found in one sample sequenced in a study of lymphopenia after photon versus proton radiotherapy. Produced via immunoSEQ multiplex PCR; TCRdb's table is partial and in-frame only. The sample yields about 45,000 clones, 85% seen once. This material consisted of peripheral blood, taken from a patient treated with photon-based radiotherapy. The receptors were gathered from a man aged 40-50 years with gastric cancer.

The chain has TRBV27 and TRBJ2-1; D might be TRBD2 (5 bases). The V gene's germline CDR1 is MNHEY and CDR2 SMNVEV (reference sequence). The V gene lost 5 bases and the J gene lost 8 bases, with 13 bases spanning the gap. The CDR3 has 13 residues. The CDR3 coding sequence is TGTGCCAGCAGTCTAACTGGCGGGCATGAGCAGTTCTTC. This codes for CASSLTGGHEQFF.

The CDR3 loop is CASSIQPRGNQPQHF. CDR3 nucleotides: TGTGCCAGTAGTATCCAACCGAGGGGCAATCAGCCCCAGCATTTT. The chain links TRBV19 to TRBJ1-5; D remains ambiguous. Germline CDR1 and CDR2: LNHDA and SQIVND (reference sequence). Trimming left V 3 bases short and J 2 bases short, with 11 bases between. The CDR3 extends over 15 amino acids.

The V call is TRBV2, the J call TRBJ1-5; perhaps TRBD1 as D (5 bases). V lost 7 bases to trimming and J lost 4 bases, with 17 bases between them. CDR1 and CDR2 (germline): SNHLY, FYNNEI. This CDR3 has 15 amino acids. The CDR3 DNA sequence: TGTGCCAGCAAGGAGGGGTGGGGAGATAATCAGCCCCAGCATTTT. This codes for CASKEGWGDNQPQHF.

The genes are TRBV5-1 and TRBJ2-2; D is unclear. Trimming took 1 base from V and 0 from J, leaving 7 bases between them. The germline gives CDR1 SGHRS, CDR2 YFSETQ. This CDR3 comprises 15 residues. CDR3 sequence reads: CASSLNSANTGELFF. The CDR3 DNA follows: TGCGCCAGCAGCTTGAACAGCGCGAACACCGGGGAGCTGTTTTTT.

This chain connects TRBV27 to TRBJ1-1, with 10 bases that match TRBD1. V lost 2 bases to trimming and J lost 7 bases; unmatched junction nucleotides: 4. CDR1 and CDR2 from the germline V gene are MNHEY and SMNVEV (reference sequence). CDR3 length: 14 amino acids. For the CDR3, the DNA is TGTGCCAGCAGTTTAGACAGGGGGCGAGGTGAAGCTTTCTTT. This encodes CASSLDRGRGEAFF.

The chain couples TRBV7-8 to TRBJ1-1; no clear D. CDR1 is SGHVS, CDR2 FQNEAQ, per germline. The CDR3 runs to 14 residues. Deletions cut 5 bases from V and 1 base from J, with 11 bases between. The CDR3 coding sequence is TGTGCCAGCAGCCTCGGGCAGTGGAACACTGAAGCTTTCTTT. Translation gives CASSLGQWNTEAFF.

The CDR3: CATSRDQNNEQFF. Here the CDR3 DNA reads TGTGCCACCAGCAGAGATCAGAACAATGAGCAGTTCTTC. This rearrangement joins TRBV15 to TRBJ2-1; D is uncertain. CDR1 LNHNV and CDR2 YYDKDF come from the germline V gene (reference sequence). The CDR3 has 13 residues. Trimming took off 0 bases at V and 5 bases at J, with 5 bases between the two ends. Full variable domain (outside the CDR3, taken from reference TRBV15 and TRBJ2-1): DAMVIQNPRYQVTQFGKPVTLSCSQTLNHNVMYWYQQKSSQAPKLLFHYYDKDFNNEADTPDNFQSRRPNTSFCFLDIRSPGLGDTAMYLCATSRDQNNEQFFGPGTRLTVL.

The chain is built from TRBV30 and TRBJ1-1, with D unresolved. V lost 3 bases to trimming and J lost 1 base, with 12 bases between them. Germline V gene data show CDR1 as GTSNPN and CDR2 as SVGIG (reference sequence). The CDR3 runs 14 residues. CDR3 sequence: CAWRVLGPNTEAFF. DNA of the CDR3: TGTGCCTGGAGAGTCTTGGGCCCGAACACTGAAGCTTTCTTT.

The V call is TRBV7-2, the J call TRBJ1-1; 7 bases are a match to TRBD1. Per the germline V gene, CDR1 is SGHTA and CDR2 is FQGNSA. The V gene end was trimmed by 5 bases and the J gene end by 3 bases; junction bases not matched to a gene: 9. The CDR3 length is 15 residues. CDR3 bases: TGTGCCAGCAGCCCAAGGAGGGGGCAGGACACTGAAGCTTTCTTT. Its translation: CASSPRRGQDTEAFF.

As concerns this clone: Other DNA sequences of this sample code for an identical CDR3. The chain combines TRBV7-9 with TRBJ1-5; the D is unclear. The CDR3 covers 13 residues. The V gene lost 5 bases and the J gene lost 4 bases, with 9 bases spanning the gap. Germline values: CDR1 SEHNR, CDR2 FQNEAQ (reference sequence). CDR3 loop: CASSRSENQPQHF. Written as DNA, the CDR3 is TGTGCCAGCAGCCGATCAGAGAATCAGCCCCAGCATTTT.

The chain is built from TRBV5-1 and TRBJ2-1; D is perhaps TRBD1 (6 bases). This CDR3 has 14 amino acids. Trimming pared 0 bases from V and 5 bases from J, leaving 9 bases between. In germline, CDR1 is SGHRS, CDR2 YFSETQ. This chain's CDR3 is CASSLGGPHNEQFF. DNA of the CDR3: TGCGCCAGCAGCTTGGGGGGGCCCCACAATGAGCAGTTCTTC.

The CDR3 DNA reads as TGTGCCAGCAGCTTAGTGACCGGGGAGCTGTTTTTT. It is translated as CASSLVTGELFF. The V call is TRBV11-2, the J call TRBJ2-2; D gene uncertain. The CDR3 runs 12 residues. The germline V gene has CDR1 SGHAT and CDR2 FQNNGV. The ends were cut back, 1 base at V and 5 bases at J, with 2 bases in the middle.

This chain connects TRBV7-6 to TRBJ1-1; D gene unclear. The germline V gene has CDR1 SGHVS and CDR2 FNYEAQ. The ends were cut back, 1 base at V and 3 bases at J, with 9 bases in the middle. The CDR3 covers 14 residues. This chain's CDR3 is CASSLGLGDTEAFF. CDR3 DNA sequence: TGTGCCAGCAGCTTAGGGCTAGGAGACACTGAAGCTTTCTTT.

The CDR3 loop is CASSQGQAGGETQYF. The CDR3 coding sequence is TGCGCCAGCAGCCAAGGACAGGCCGGGGGAGAGACCCAGTACTTC. The genes are TRBV4-3 and TRBJ2-5; D is perhaps TRBD1 or TRBD2 (6 bases each). V gave up 1 base and J gave up 4 bases, with 13 bases separating them. The CDR3 spans 15 residues. Germline V gives CDR1 LGHNA, CDR2 YSLEER.

As DNA, the CDR3 is TGCGCCAGCAGCCAACCTAGCTTGACAGGAAACACCATATATTTT. It yields the protein CASSQPSLTGNTIYF. This chain connects TRBV4-1 to TRBJ1-3; D is ambiguous. In germline, CDR1 is MGHRA, CDR2 YSYEKL. The CDR3 loop spans 15 amino acids. Trimming shortened V by 2 bases and J by 4 bases, and 12 bases separated the two germline ends.

CDR3 in amino acids: CASSLTPGNYGYTF. CDR3 nucleotides: TGTGCCAGCAGCTTAACTCCAGGGAACTATGGCTACACCTTC. The chain employs TRBV7-3 and TRBJ1-2; a possible D gene is TRBD1 (5 bases). There are 14 residues in the CDR3. Looked up from germline, CDR1 is SGHTA and CDR2 is FQGTGA. V lost 0 bases to trimming and J lost 2 bases, with 7 bases between them.

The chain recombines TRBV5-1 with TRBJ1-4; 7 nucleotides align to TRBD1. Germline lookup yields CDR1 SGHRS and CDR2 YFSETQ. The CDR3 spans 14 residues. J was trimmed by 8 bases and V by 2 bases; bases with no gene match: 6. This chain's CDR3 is CASSLRQGSEKLFF. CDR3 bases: TGCGCCAGCAGCTTAAGACAGGGAAGCGAAAAACTGTTTTTT.

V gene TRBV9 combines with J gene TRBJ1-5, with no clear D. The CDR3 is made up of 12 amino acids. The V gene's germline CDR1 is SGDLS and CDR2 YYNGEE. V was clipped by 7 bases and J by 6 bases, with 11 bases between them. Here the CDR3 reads CASGREGQPQHF. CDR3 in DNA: TGTGCCAGCGGACGGGAGGGTCAGCCCCAGCATTTT.

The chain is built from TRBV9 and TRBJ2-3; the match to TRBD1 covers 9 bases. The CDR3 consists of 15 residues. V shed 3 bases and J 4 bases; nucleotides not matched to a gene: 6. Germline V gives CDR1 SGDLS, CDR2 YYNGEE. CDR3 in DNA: TGTGCCAGCAGCGCCCCCACAGGGGGCCCAGATACGCAGTATTTT. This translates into CASSAPTGGPDTQYF.

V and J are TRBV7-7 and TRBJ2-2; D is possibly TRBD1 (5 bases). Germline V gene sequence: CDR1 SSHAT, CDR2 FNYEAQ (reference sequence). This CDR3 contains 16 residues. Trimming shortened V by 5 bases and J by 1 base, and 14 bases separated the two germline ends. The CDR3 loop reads CASSPGQGWNTGELFF. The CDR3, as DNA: TGTGCCAGCAGCCCAGGGCAGGGATGGAACACCGGGGAGCTGTTTTTT. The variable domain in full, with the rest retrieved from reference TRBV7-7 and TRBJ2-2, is GAGVSQSPRYKVTKRGQDVTLRCDPISSHATLYWYQQALGQGPEFLTYFNYEAQPDKSGLPSDRFSAERPEGSISTLTIQRTEQRDSAMYRCASSPGQGWNTGELFFGEGSRLTVL.

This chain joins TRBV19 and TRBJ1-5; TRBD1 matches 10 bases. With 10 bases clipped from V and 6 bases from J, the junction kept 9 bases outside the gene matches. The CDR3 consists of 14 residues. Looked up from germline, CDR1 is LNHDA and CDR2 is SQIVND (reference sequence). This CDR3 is CATRGTGVGQPQHF. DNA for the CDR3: TGTGCCACCCGGGGGACAGGGGTGGGTCAGCCCCAGCATTTT.

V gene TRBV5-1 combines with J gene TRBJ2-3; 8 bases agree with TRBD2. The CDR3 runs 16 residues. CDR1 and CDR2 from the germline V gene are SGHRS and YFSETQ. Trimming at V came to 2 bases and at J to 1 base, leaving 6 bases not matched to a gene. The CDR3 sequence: CASSFRGGRRTDTQYF. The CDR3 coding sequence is TGCGCCAGCAGCTTTCGGGGGGGCCGTCGCACAGATACGCAGTATTTT. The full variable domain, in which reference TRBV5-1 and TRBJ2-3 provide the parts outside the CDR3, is KAGVTQTPRYLIKTRGQQVTLSCSPISGHRSVSWYQQTPGQGLQFLFEYFSETQRNKGNFPGRFSGRQFSNSRSEMNVSTLELGDSALYLCASSFRGGRRTDTQYFGPGTRLTVL.

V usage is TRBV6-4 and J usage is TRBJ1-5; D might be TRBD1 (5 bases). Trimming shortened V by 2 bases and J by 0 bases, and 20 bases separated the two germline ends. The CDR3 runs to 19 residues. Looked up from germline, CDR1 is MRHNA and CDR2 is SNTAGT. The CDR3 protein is CASSDVRGRVRDSNQPQHF. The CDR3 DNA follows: TGTGCCAGCAGTGACGTTAGGGGCAGGGTCAGAGATAGCAATCAGCCCCAGCATTTT.

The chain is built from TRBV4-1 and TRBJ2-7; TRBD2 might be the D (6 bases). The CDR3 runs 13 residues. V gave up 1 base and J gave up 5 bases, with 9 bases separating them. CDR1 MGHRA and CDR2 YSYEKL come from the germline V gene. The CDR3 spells CASSQVGGDEQYF. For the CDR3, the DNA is TGCGCCAGCAGCCAAGTGGGGGGAGACGAGCAGTACTTC.